This is a list of T cell receptor beta chains from one sample in a study of T cell responses to AZD1222 COVID-19 vaccine. Measured with immunoSEQ multiplex PCR; TCRdb has only the in-frame clones, and not every one. The sample shows some 69,000 clones, 80% of them seen only once. Sequenced here: peripheral blood, sampled 28 days after the second AZD1222 dose. These TCRs come from an adult who received the AZD1222 COVID-19 vaccine. CDR3s include the opening cysteine and the closing phenylalanine or tryptophan. D genes are given only for firm matches. Some rows mark clone size as missing; the rest say once, few, many or name a class of expanded clone.

d_call j_call clone_size v_call cdr3_length cdr3_nt cdr3_aa
NA TRBJ2-7 NA TRBV7-8 14 TGTGCCAGCAGCCTCTCTCGCCACGATCGGGGGCAGTACTTC CASSLSRHDRGQYF
NA TRBJ2-2 NA TRBV28 12 TGTGCCAGCAGGTGGGGCACCGGGGAGCTGTTTTTT CASRWGTGELFF
NA TRBJ1-1 once TRBV19 14 TGTGCCAGTAGTATAGGGGGGGGGAACACTGAAGCTTTCTTT CASSIGGGNTEAFF
TRBD1 TRBJ2-1 NA TRBV7-9 15 TGTGCCAGCAGCGAGGGGACAGGTGGCTACAATGAGCAGTTCTTC CASSEGTGGYNEQFF
NA TRBJ1-4 NA TRBV9 16 TGTGCCAGCAGCGTAGGGGCCATGACGGCAAATGAAAAACTGTTTTTT CASSVGAMTANEKLFF
NA TRBJ2-7 NA TRBV7-6 14 TGTGCCAGCGACCCAGGAGGTCCATCCTACGAGCAGTACTTC CASDPGGPSYEQYF
NA TRBJ1-2 NA TRBV11-2 14 TGTGCCAGCAGCTTAAGCACCGCGAGCTATGGCTACACCTTC CASSLSTASYGYTF
NA TRBJ2-7 NA TRBV9 15 TGTGCCAGCAGCGTAGTACCCACTAGTGACGCAGAGCAGTACTTC CASSVVPTSDAEQYF
NA TRBJ1-4 NA TRBV18 13 TGTGCCAGCTCACCAGTGGCCGGTGAAAAACTGTTTTTT CASSPVAGEKLFF
NA TRBJ1-2 NA TRBV30 16 TGTGCCTGGAGTGTACTGCAGTCGGGGGCTACCTATGGCTACACCTTC CAWSVLQSGATYGYTF
TRBD1 TRBJ2-7 NA TRBV18 15 TGTGCCAGCTCATCAAGGACAGGGGGTTCCTACGAGCAGTACTTC CASSSRTGGSYEQYF
TRBD1 TRBJ1-5 few TRBV24-1 14 TGTGCCACCAGCCCTGGACAGGGCAATCAGCCCCAGCATTTT CATSPGQGNQPQHF
NA TRBJ2-2 once TRBV7-2 15 TGTGCCAGCAGCTTAGTCAGCCTAAACACCGGGGAGCTGTTTTTT CASSLVSLNTGELFF
TRBD2 TRBJ2-1 NA TRBV30 15 TGTGCCTGGAGTGTAATGGCGGGAGGAGCGAATGAGCAGTTCTTC CAWSVMAGGANEQFF
TRBD1 TRBJ2-7 NA TRBV19 14 TGTGCCAGTATGGGAGACAGGGGCTCCTACGAGCAGTACTTC CASMGDRGSYEQYF
NA TRBJ1-5 once TRBV5-1 15 TGCGCCAGCAGCCCCCTAGGTGGGAGCAATCAGCCCCAGCATTTT CASSPLGGSNQPQHF
NA TRBJ2-7 NA TRBV11-2 14 TGTGCCAGCAGCTTAGAGGGTCGCTCCTACGAGCAGTACTTC CASSLEGRSYEQYF
NA TRBJ2-2 NA TRBV5-1 16 TGCGCCAGCAGCTTGGCTCTGGGAACGAACACCGGGGAGCTGTTTTTT CASSLALGTNTGELFF
NA TRBJ2-1 once TRBV5-1 12 TGCGCCAGCAGCACAGATTACAATGAGCAGTTCTTC CASSTDYNEQFF
NA TRBJ1-4 NA TRBV14 15 TGTGCCAGCAGCCAAGAAAGGTTGACTAATGAAAAACTGTTTTTT CASSQERLTNEKLFF
NA TRBJ1-5 few TRBV19 17 TGTGCCAGTAGTATAGGCCCCGGCCAATATAGCAATCAGCCCCAGCATTTT CASSIGPGQYSNQPQHF
TRBD2 TRBJ2-5 NA TRBV9 16 TGTGCCAGCAGCGTAGGAGGCGGGGGGGCCGGAGAGACCCAGTACTTC CASSVGGGGAGETQYF
NA TRBJ1-6 once TRBV4-1 15 TGCGCCAGCAGCCAAGAGGGTTCGGGTAATTCACCCCTCCACTTT CASSQEGSGNSPLHF
TRBD1 TRBJ1-6 once TRBV4-3 17 TGCGCCAGCAGCCAAGATGGAGACAGGGTTAGTAGTTCACCCCTCCACTTT CASSQDGDRVSSSPLHF
NA TRBJ2-3 NA TRBV5-6 17 TGTGCCAGCAGCTTTAGACCGATCCGGAAAAGCACAGATACGCAGTATTTT CASSFRPIRKSTDTQYF
NA TRBJ1-5 NA TRBV28 13 TGTGCCAGCAGTTTATCCTGGAATCAGCCCCAGCATTTT CASSLSWNQPQHF
NA TRBJ1-6 NA TRBV6-4 18 TGTGCCAGCAGCAGTAGAGGGACTGCACGGTCCTATAATTCACCCCTCCACTTT CASSSRGTARSYNSPLHF
NA TRBJ1-2 NA TRBV5-6 14 TGTGCCAGCTCACTTCGAGCAGGGAACTATGGCTACACCTTC CASSLRAGNYGYTF
TRBD2 TRBJ2-5 NA TRBV7-2 16 TGTGCCAGCAGCTTTCGATACGGGGGGGACCAAGAGACCCAGTACTTC CASSFRYGGDQETQYF
NA TRBJ2-5 NA TRBV10-2 11 TGCGCCACCCTTGGAGTGGAGACCCAGTACTTC CATLGVETQYF
NA TRBJ2-7 NA TRBV4-3 13 TGCGCCAGCAGCCAACAAGTCGAATACGAGCAGTACTTC CASSQQVEYEQYF
NA TRBJ1-1 NA TRBV5-4 14 TGTGCCAGCAGCTTCAGGGGTGAGGACACTGAAGCTTTCTTT CASSFRGEDTEAFF
NA TRBJ1-5 NA TRBV30 13 TGTGCCTGGAGTGTTATTAGCAATCAGCCCCAGCATTTT CAWSVISNQPQHF
NA TRBJ2-1 NA TRBV3-1/TRBV3-2 14 TGTGCCAGCAGCCCTGGGGACGGGTTTGGTGAGCAGTTCTTC CASSPGDGFGEQFF
TRBD1 TRBJ2-7 NA TRBV10-3 13 TGTGCCTCCACAGGGGGTATGGGCTACGAGCAGTACTTC CASTGGMGYEQYF
NA TRBJ2-1 NA TRBV27 16 TGTGCCAGCAGTTCAGTGTCGACCTACATCTACAATGAGCAGTTCTTC CASSSVSTYIYNEQFF
TRBD1 TRBJ1-6 NA TRBV12-3/TRBV12-4 13 TGTGCCAGCGCGCGACAGGGGAATTCACCCCTCCACTTT CASARQGNSPLHF
TRBD1 TRBJ1-3 NA TRBV28 16 TGTGCCAGCAGTCCACGGGACAGGGGGTCGGGAAACACCATATATTTT CASSPRDRGSGNTIYF
NA TRBJ2-5 NA TRBV5-6 13 TGTGCCAGCAGCCTGAGCAAGGGGGAGACCCAGTACTTC CASSLSKGETQYF
NA TRBJ2-3 NA TRBV27 14 TGTGCCAGCAGTAGCTGGGACTCCACAGATACGCAGTATTTT CASSSWDSTDTQYF
NA TRBJ2-7 once TRBV6-5 13 TGTGCCAGCAGACCGACAGTCACCTACGAGCAGTACTTC CASRPTVTYEQYF